These 13 T cell receptor beta chains share one sample of origin, sequenced in a study of shared clonotypes between healthy human individuals. Produced via immunoSEQ multiplex PCR; TCRdb's table is partial and in-frame only. The table shows around 1.1 million clones, with approximately 75% occurring only once. The sequenced material came from memory CD4+ T cells from PBMCs. Subset given: CD45RA-negative fraction. The receptor set was obtained from a young man in good health. Some clones in this sample may be carry-over from other donors' samples.

The chain carries TRBV28 and TRBJ1-2, with D possibly being TRBD1 (5 bases). The CDR3 consists of 13 residues. The V end lost 2 bases, the J end lost 8 bases, and 12 bases lay between the germline ends. Germline CDR1 MDHEN, CDR2 SYDVKM. The CDR3 coding sequence is TGTGCCAGCAGTTTAGAGGGACGGGGAGGCTACACCTTC. Translation: CASSLEGRGGYTF.

The chain combines TRBV7-9 with TRBJ1-1; perhaps TRBD1 as D (5 bases). The CDR3 loop spans 18 amino acids. Germline V lookup: CDR1 SEHNR, CDR2 FQNEAQ (reference sequence). V was trimmed by 5 bases and J by 2 bases, leaving 24 bases between them. Written as DNA, the CDR3 is TGTGCCAGCAGCACAGTTTTCGGGACTCAGTACCCAAACACTGAAGCTTTCTTT. Encoded protein: CASSTVFGTQYPNTEAFF.

This chain uses TRBV28 with TRBJ2-4; TRBD1 might be the D (6 bases). CDR1 and CDR2 (germline): MDHEN, SYDVKM. The CDR3 length is 14 residues. Trimming shortened V by 8 bases and J by 2 bases, and 13 bases separated the two germline ends. CDR3 nucleotides: TGTGCCAGCCGAAAGACAGGATCCAAAAACATTCAGTACTTC. The encoded protein is CASRKTGSKNIQYF.

The chain joins TRBV4-1 to TRBJ2-5; D remains unclear. The CDR3 is made up of 15 amino acids. Trimming left V 0 bases short and J 4 bases short, with 12 bases between. CDR1 is MGHRA and CDR2 is YSYEKL in the germline V gene. The CDR3 sequence: CASSQDPASTETQYF. CDR3 bases: TGCGCCAGCAGCCAAGATCCCGCAAGTACAGAGACCCAGTACTTC.

The rearrangement uses TRBV2 and TRBJ2-7; 7 nucleotides match TRBD2. The germline V gene has CDR1 SNHLY and CDR2 FYNNEI. Trimming removed 6 bases from V and 7 bases from J; junction bases left unmatched: 12. The CDR3 is made up of 14 amino acids. CDR3 sequence (DNA): TGTGCCAGCAGAAACCAGCGGGGTGAGTCGGAGCAGTACTTC. This gives the protein CASRNQRGESEQYF.

The gene calls are TRBV5-1 and TRBJ2-2; possible D gene TRBD1, 6 bases. The V and J ends lost 2 bases and 2 bases respectively, with 13 bases between them. Germline V gene sequence: CDR1 SGHRS, CDR2 YFSETQ. This CDR3 spans 16 amino acids. The CDR3 spells CASSFLGQTNTGELFF. For the CDR3, the DNA is TGCGCCAGCAGCTTCTTGGGACAAACAAACACCGGGGAGCTGTTTTTT.

This rearrangement joins TRBV10-3 to TRBJ2-3, with D perhaps matching TRBD2 (5 bases). Per the germline V gene, CDR1 is ENHRY and CDR2 is SYGVKD. This CDR3 region has 17 residues. V was clipped by 3 bases and J by 0 bases, with 16 bases between them. CDR3 sequence (DNA): TGTGCCATCAGTGAACCGGGGTTTAGGCTCAGCACAGATACGCAGTATTTT. This sequence encodes CAISEPGFRLSTDTQYF.

This chain uses TRBV28 with TRBJ1-1; D is uncertain. The CDR3 contains 16 residues. The V gene lost 5 bases and the J gene lost 1 base, with 17 bases spanning the gap. Germline values: CDR1 MDHEN, CDR2 SYDVKM. CDR3 DNA: TGTGCCAGCAGTACACCCGGGGTAGGTCGGAACACTGAAGCTTTCTTT. Translated, it gives CASSTPGVGRNTEAFF. Based on the CDR3 plus reference TRBV28 and TRBJ1-1, the full variable domain is DVKVTQSSRYLVKRTGEKVFLECVQDMDHENMFWYRQDPGLGLRLIYFSYDVKMKEKGDIPEGYSVSREKKERFSLILESASTNQTSMYLCASSTPGVGRNTEAFFGQGTRLTVV.

This clone was seen a few times. The V and J genes are TRBV29-1 and TRBJ2-5; maybe TRBD1 (6 bases). Between the trimmed V and J ends, which lost 5 bases and 1 base, there was a span of 14 bases. This CDR3 comprises 14 residues. Germline CDR1 reads SQVTM; CDR2 reads ANQGSEA. The CDR3: CSVTDTGRQETQYF. Here the CDR3 DNA reads TGCAGCGTTACGGACACAGGGCGCCAAGAGACCCAGTACTTC.

The genes are TRBV19 and TRBJ1-3; the D is unclear. Germline V lookup: CDR1 LNHDA, CDR2 SQIVND (reference sequence). V gave up 8 bases and J gave up 0 bases, with 17 bases separating them. The CDR3 loop spans 16 amino acids. For the CDR3, the DNA is TGTGCCAGTGTCGCTAATGACGGTTACTCTGGAAACACCATATATTTT. It specifies CASVANDGYSGNTIYF.

This rearrangement joins TRBV4-3 to TRBJ1-4, with D possibly TRBD1 on 6 matching bases. This CDR3 region has 15 residues. With 1 base removed from V and 8 bases from J, the gap between germline ends came to 14 bases. Germline CDR1 and CDR2: LGHNA and YSLEER. CDR3: CASSQGSRGGEKLFF. Written as DNA, the CDR3 is TGCGCCAGCAGCCAAGGGAGCAGGGGAGGAGAAAAACTGTTTTTT.

V is TRBV7-9 and J is TRBJ2-1; D possibly corresponds to TRBD2 (6 bases). The CDR3 consists of 16 residues. With 2 bases removed from V and 0 bases from J, the gap between germline ends came to 11 bases. The germline gives CDR1 SEHNR, CDR2 FQNEAQ (reference sequence). This CDR3 reads CASSLWGGTSYNEQFF. The CDR3 DNA reads TGTGCCAGCAGCTTATGGGGCGGGACCTCCTACAATGAGCAGTTCTTC.

The chain employs TRBV5-4 and TRBJ1-1; D may be TRBD1 (5 bases). CDR3 length: 16 amino acids. Germline CDR1 and CDR2: SGHNT and YYREEE (reference sequence). Trimming pared 7 bases from V and 3 bases from J, leaving 22 bases between. In nucleotides, the CDR3 is TGTGCCAGCCAAGAGGGTAGGGGAGGTGGGCACACTGAAGCTTTCTTT. It yields the protein CASQEGRGGGHTEAFF. The entire variable domain, with the rest obtained from reference TRBV5-4 and TRBJ1-1, is as follows: ETGVTQSPTHLIKTRGQQVTLRCSSQSGHNTVSWYQQALGQGPQFIFQYYREEENGRGNFPPRFSGLQFPNYSSELNVNALELDDSALYLCASQEGRGGGHTEAFFGQGTRLTVV.